This TCR beta chain originates from a study of blood T cell repertoires in COVID-19. Study as a whole: COVID-19 samples, acute and convalescent, were from the United States, Italy and Spain.

How the authors handled the data: Reference gene primer amplification yielded estimated nucleated cell counts. Measured with immunoSEQ multiplex PCR; TCRdb has only the in-frame clones, and not every one. That table gives V, J and clone size, and the DNA gave D and trimming. The sample holds about 340,000 clones; just over 85% are singletons and the top ten take approximately 4%. J gave up 4 bases and V 3 bases, and 7 bases lay outside the gene matches. CDR1 is DFQATT and CDR2 is SNEGSKA in the germline V gene (reference sequence). The CDR3 has 15 residues. Study members were between about 18 and 90 years old and lived in roughly 24 US regions. Participant reports of clinical history set cohort assignment.

The sequencing sample was made of PBMCs or T cells enriched from blood (not recorded which). The receptor's source is a woman in her forties with acute COVID-19. The chain links TRBV20-1 to TRBJ1-2, with 11 bases lining up with TRBD1. CDR3 region: CSASPGQGAVYGYTF. The CDR3 DNA is TGCAGTGCTAGTCCAGGACAGGGGGCGGTCTATGGCTACACCTTC.